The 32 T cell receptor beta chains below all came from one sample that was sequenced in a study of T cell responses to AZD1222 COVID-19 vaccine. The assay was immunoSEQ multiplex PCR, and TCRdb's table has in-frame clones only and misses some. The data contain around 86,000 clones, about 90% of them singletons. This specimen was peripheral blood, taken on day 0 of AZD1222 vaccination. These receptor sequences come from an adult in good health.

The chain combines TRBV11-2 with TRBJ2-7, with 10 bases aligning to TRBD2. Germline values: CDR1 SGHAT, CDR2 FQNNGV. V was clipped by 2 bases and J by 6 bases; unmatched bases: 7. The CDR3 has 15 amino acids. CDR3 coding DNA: TGTGCCAGCAGCTTAACCGGGACTAGCGTTCTCGAGCAGTACTTC. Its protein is CASSLTGTSVLEQYF.

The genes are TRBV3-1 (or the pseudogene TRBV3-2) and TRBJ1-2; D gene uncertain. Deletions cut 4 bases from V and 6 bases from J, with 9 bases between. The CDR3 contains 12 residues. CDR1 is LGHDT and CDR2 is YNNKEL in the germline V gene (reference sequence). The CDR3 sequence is CASSPGPDGYTF. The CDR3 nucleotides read TGTGCCAGCAGCCCGGGCCCAGATGGCTACACCTTC.

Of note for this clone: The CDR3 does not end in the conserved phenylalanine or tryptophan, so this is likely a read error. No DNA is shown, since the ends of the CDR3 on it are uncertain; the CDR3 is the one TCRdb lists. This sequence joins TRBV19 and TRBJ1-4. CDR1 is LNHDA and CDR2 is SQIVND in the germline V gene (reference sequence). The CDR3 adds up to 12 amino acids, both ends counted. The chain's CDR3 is CASSPRGGPHTL.

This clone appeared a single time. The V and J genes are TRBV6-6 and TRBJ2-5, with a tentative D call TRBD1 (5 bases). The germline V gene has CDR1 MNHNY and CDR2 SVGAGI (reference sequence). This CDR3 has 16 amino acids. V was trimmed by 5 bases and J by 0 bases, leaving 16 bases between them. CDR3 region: CASSNAKTEYQETQYF. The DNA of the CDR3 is TGTGCCAGCAGTAACGCCAAGACAGAGTACCAAGAGACCCAGTACTTC.

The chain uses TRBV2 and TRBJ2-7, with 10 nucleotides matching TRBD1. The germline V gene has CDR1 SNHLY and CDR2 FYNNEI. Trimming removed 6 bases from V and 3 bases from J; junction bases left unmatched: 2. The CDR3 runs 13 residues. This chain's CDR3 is CASRGQGSYEQYF. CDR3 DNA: TGTGCCAGCAGGGGACAGGGGAGCTACGAGCAGTACTTC.

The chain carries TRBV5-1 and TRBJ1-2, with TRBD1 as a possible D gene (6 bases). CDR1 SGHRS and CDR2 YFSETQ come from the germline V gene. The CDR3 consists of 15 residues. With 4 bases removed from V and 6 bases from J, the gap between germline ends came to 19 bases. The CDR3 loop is CASSTRGHREDGYTF. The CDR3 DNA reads TGCGCCAGCAGCACGAGGGGACACCGTGAGGATGGCTACACCTTC.

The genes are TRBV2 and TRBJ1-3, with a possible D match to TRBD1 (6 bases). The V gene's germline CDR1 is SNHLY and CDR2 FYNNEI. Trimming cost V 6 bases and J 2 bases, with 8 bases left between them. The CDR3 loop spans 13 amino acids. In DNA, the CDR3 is TGTGCCAGCAGGGGGGCGCCTGGAAACACCATATATTTT. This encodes CASRGAPGNTIYF.

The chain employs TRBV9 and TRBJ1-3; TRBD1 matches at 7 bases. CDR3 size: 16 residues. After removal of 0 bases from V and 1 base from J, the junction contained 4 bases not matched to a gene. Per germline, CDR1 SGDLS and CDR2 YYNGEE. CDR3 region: CASSVGGGASGNTIYF. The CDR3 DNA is TGTGCCAGCAGCGTAGGAGGGGGCGCTTCTGGAAACACCATATATTTT.

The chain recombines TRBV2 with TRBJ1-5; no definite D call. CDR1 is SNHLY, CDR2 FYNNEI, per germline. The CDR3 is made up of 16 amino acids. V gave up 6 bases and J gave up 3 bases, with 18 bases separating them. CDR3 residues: CASSRLANPFNQPQHF. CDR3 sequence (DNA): TGTGCCAGCAGCCGTCTGGCAAATCCCTTCAATCAGCCCCAGCATTTT. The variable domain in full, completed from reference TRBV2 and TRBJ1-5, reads EPEVTQTPSHQVTQMGQEVILRCVPISNHLYFYWYRQILGQKVEFLVSFYNNEISEKSEIFDDQFSVERPDGSNFTLKIRSTKLEDSAMYFCASSRLANPFNQPQHFGDGTRLSIL.

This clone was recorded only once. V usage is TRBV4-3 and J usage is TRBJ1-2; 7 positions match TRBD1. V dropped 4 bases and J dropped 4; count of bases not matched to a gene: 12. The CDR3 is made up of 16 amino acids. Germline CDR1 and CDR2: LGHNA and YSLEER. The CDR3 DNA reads TGCGCCAGCAGCCTTTACCTAGACAGGGAGCTCTATGGCTACACCTTC. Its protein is CASSLYLDRELYGYTF.

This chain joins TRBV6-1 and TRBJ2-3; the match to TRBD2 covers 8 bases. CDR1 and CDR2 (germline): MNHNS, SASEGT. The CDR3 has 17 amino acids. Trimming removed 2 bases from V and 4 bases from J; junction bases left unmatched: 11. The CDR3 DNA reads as TGTGCCAGCAGTGAATTAAACGGGGGGGCTTTGGCAGATACGCAGTATTTT. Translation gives CASSELNGGALADTQYF.

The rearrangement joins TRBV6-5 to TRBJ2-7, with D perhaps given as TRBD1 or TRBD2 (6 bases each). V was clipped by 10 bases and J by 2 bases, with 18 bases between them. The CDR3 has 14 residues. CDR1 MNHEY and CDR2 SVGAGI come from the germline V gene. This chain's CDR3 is CATGFGGQTYEQYF. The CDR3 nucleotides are TGTGCCACCGGCTTCGGGGGACAAACCTACGAGCAGTACTTC.

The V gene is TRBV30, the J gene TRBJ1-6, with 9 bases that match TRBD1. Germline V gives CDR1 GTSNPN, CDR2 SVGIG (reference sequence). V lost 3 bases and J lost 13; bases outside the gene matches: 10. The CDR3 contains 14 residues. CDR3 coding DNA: TGTGCCTGGAGCCAAGGACAGGGGTACTTCCCCCTCCACTTT. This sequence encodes CAWSQGQGYFPLHF.

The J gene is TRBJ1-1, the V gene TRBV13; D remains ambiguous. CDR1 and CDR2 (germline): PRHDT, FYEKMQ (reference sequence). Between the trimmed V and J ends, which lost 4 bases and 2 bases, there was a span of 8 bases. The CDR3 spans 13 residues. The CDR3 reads CASSSQRNTEAFF. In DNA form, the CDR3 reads TGTGCCAGCAGCTCTCAGAGAAACACTGAAGCTTTCTTT. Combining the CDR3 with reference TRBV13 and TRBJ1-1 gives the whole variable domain AAGVIQSPRHLIKEKRETATLKCYPIPRHDTVYWYQQGPGQDPQFLISFYEKMQSDKGSIPDRFSAQQFSDYHSELNMSSLELGDSALYFCASSSQRNTEAFFGQGTRLTVV.

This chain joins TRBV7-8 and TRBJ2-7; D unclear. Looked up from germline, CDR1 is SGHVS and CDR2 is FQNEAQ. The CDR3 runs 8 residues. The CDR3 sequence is CANYEQYF. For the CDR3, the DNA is TGTGCAAATTACGAGCAGTACTTC.

CDR3 sequence: CASSEPTGGNTGELFF. The CDR3 DNA reads as TGTGCCAGCAGCGAACCTACGGGGGGGAACACCGGGGAGCTGTTTTTT. The rearrangement links TRBV6-2 or TRBV6-3 to TRBJ2-2, with TRBD2 matching 7 bases. Germline loops: CDR1 MNHEY, CDR2 SVGEGT. Trimming took 6 bases from V and 1 from J; bases not matched to a gene: 8. The CDR3 loop spans 16 amino acids.

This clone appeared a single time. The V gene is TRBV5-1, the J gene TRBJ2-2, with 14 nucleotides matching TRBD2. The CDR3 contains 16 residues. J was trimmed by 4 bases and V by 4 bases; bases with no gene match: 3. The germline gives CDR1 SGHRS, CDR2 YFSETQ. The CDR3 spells CASSRLAGGTTGELFF. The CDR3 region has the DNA TGCGCCAGCAGCCGACTAGCGGGGGGGACCACCGGGGAGCTGTTTTTT.

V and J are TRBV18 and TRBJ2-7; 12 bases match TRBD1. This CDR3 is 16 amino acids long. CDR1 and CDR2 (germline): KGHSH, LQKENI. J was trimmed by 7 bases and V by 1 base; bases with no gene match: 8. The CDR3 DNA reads TGTGCCAGCTCACCACTAACCGGGACAGGGGGCGGTGAGCAGTACTTC. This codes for CASSPLTGTGGGEQYF.

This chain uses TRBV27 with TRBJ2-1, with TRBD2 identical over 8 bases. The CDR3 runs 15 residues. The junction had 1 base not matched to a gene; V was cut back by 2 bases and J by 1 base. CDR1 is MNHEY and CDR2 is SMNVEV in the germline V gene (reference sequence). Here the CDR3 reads CASSLPGGSYNEQFF. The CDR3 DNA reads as TGTGCCAGCAGTTTACCGGGGGGGTCCTACAATGAGCAGTTCTTC.

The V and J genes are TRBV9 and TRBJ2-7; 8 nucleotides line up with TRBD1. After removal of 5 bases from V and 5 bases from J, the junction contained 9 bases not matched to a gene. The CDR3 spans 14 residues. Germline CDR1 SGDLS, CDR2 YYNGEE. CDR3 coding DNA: TGTGCCAGCAGTCGTGGACAGGGTTCCAACGAGCAGTACTTC. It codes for CASSRGQGSNEQYF.

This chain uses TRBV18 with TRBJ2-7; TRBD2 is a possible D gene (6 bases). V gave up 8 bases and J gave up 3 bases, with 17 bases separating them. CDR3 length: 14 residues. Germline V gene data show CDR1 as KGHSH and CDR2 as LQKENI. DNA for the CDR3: TGTGCCAGCCTAAAGGGAGGTTCAGTCTACGAGCAGTACTTC. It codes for CASLKGGSVYEQYF.

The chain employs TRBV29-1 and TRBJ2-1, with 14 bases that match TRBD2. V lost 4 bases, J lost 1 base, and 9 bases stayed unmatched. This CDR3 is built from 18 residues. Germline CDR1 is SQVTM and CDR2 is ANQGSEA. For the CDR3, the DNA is TGCAGCGTTGCCCAACGACTAGCGGGGGGGCCGTCCTACAATGAGCAGTTCTTC. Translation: CSVAQRLAGGPSYNEQFF.

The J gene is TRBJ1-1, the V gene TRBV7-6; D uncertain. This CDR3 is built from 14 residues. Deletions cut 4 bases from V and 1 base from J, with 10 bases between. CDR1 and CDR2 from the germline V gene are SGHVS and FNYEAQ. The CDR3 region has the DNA TGTGCCAGCAGCTCGACGCAGAGGAACACTGAAGCTTTCTTT. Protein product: CASSSTQRNTEAFF.

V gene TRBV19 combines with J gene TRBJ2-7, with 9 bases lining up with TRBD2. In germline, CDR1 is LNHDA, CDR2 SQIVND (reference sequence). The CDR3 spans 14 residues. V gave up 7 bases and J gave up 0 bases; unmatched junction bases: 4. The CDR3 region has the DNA TGTGCCAGTAACCCGGGACTAGCCTCCTACGAGCAGTACTTC. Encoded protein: CASNPGLASYEQYF.

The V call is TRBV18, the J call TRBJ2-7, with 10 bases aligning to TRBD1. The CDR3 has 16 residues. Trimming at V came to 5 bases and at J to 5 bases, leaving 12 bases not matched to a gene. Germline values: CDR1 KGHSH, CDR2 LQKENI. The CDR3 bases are TGTGCCAGCTCATCAACACCGGGACAGGGGCGGAACGAGCAGTACTTC. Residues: CASSSTPGQGRNEQYF.

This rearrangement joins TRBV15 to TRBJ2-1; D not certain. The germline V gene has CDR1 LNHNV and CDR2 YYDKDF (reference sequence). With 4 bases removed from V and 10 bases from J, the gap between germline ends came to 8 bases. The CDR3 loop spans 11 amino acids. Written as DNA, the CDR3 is TGTGCCACCAGCACCCGACAAGAGCAGTTCTTC. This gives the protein CATSTRQEQFF.

CDR3 in DNA: TGTGCCAGCGGGTTGTGGACAGGGGGCTCTGGGGCCAACGTCCTGACTTTC. It specifies CASGLWTGGSGANVLTF. The rearrangement joins TRBV7-3 to TRBJ2-6; 10 positions match TRBD1. V was pared by 8 bases and J by 0 bases, with 7 bases of the junction left unmatched. The CDR3 is made up of 17 amino acids. The germline V gene encodes CDR1 SGHTA and CDR2 FQGTGA. Full variable domain (remainder filled in from reference TRBV7-3 and TRBJ2-6): GAGVSQTPSNKVTEKGKYVELRCDPISGHTALYWYRQSLGQGPEFLIYFQGTGAADDSGLPNDRFFAVRPEGSVSTLKIQRTERGDSAVYLCASGLWTGGSGANVLTFGAGSRLTVL.

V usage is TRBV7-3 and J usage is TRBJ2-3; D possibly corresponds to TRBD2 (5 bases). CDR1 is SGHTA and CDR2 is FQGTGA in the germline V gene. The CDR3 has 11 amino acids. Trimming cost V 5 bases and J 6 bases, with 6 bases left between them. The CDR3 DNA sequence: TGTGCCAGCAGCCGAGGGGATACGCAGTATTTT. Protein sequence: CASSRGDTQYF.

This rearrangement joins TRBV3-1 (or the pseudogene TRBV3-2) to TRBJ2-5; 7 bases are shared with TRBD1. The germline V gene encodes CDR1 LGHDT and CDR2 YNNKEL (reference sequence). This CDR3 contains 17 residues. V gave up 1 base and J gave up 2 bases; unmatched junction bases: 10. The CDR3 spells CASSQATGCRRQETQYF. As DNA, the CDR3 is TGTGCCAGCAGCCAAGCGACAGGGTGCCGACGACAAGAGACCCAGTACTTC.

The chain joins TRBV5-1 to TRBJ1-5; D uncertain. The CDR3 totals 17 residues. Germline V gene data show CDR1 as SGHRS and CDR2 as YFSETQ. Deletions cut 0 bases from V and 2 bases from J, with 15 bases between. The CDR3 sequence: CASSLAALGNGNQPQHF. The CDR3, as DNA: TGCGCCAGCAGCTTGGCTGCCCTTGGGAATGGCAATCAGCCCCAGCATTTT.

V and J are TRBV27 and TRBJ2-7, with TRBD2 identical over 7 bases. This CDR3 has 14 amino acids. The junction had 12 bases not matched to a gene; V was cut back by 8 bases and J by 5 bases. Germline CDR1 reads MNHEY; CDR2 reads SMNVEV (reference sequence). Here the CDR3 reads CASREEGQVHEQYF. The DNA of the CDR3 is TGTGCCAGCCGGGAGGAGGGTCAAGTGCACGAGCAGTACTTC.

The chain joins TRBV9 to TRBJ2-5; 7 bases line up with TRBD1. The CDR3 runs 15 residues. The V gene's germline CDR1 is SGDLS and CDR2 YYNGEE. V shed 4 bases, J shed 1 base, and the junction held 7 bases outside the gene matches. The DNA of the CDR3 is TGTGCCAGCAGCTACCAACAGGGGACCCAAGAGACCCAGTACTTC. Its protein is CASSYQQGTQETQYF.